The T cell receptor (beta chain) under discussion was sequenced for a study of human T cells and chemical hapten exposure. Germline CDR1 and CDR2: MRHNA and SNTAGT. The CDR3 loop spans 13 amino acids. Trimming removed 4 bases from V and 4 bases from J, with 9 bases in between. Each CDR3 protein gets one entry after TCRdb re-called the RACE reads with MiXCR. Altogether roughly 90,000 distinct CDR3 sequences are present, about a tenth being singletons, with the ten largest covering more than 1%. This clonotype has only a few counts. Time point meaning: patch test 3, about 24 weeks after DPC sensitization. Sample treatment: therapeutic diphenylcyclopropenone sensitization with weekly scalp DPC.

The TCR originated in a woman in her twenties or thirties with alopecia areata. Some clones in this sample may be carry-over from other donors' samples. This chain connects TRBV6-4 to TRBJ2-3, with a tentative D call TRBD2 (6 bases). Here the sequenced sample was whole blood, taken in connection with sensitization to the hapten diphenylcyclopropenone (DPC). The CDR3 loop is CASSVGEADTQYF. The CDR3 DNA reads as TGTGCCAGCAGTGTCGGGGAGGCAGATACGCAGTATTTT.